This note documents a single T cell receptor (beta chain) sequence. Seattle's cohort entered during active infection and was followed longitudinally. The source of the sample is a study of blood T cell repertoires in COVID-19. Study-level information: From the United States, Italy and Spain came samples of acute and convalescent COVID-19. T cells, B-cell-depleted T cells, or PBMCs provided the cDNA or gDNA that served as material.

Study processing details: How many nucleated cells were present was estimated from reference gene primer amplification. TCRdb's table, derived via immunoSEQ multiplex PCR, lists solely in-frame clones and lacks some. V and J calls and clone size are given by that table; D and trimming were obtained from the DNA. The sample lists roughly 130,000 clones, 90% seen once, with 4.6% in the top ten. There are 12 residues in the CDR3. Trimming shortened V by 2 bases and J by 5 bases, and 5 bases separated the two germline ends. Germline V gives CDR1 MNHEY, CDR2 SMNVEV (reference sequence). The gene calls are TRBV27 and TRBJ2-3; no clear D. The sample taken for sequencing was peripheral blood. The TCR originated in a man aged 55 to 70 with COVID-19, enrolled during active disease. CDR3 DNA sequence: TGTGCCAGCAGTTTAAGAGGAGATACGCAGTATTTT. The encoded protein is CASSLRGDTQYF.